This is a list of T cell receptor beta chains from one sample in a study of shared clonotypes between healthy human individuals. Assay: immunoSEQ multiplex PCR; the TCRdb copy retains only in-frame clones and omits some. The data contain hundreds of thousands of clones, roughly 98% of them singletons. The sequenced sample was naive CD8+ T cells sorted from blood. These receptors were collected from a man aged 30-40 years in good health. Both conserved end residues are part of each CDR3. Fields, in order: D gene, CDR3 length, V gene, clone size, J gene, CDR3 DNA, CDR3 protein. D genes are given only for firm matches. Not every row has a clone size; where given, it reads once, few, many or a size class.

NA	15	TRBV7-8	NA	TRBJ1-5	TGTGCCAGCAGCTTAGGTGAGCTAACCAATCAGCCCCAGCATTTT	CASSLGELTNQPQHF
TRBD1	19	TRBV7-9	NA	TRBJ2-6	TGTGCCAGCAGCTTAGCGGGGACAGGGGGACTCTCTGGGGCCAACGTCCTGACTTTC	CASSLAGTGGLSGANVLTF
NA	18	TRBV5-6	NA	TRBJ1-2	TGTGCCAGCAGCTCGACGCCAGAGTGGGGTGAGAGGGTATATGGCTACACCTTC	CASSSTPEWGERVYGYTF
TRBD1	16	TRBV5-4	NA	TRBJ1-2	TGTGCCAGCAACCGGGACAGGGTCTCAATCGAGGGGAGCTACACCTTC	CASNRDRVSIEGSYTF
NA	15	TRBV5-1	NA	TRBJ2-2	TGCGCCAGCAGCTTGGCCCAGGGTGGCACCGGGGAGCTGTTTTTT	CASSLAQGGTGELFF
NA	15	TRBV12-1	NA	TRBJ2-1	TGTGCCAGCAGCTACCAGGGACTCGTTTACAATGAGCAGTTCTTC	CASSYQGLVYNEQFF
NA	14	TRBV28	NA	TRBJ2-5	TGTGCCAGCAGTTTGTTTTCAGGGGAAGAGACCCAGTACTTC	CASSLFSGEETQYF
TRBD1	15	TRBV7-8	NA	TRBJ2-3	TGTGCCAGCAGGGGAACAGGGGCTATCACAGATACGCAGTATTTT	CASRGTGAITDTQYF
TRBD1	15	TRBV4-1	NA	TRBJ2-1	TGCGCCAGCAGCCAAGAAGGACAGGGGTTCGGTGAGCAGTTCTTC	CASSQEGQGFGEQFF
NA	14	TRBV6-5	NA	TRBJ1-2	TGTGCCAGCAGTTACGGTGGCATTAACTATGGCTACACCTTC	CASSYGGINYGYTF
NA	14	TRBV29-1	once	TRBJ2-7	TGCAGCGTTGTGTCCAGGGAGGACATCTACGAGCAGTACTTC	CSVVSREDIYEQYF
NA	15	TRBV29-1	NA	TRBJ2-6	TGCAGCGTTGGGGCCATTAGCTCTGGGGCCAACGTCCTGACTTTC	CSVGAISSGANVLTF
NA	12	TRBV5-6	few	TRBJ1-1	TGTGCCAGCAGCTTGTGGGATACTGAAGCTTTCTTT	CASSLWDTEAFF
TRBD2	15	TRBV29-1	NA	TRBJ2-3	TGCAGCGTTTACCAGCGGGAGCAGAACACAGATACGCAGTATTTT	CSVYQREQNTDTQYF
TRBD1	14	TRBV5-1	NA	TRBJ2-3	TGCGCCAGCAGCGACGGGACAGGCACAGATACGCAGTATTTT	CASSDGTGTDTQYF
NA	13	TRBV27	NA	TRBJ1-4	TGTGCCAGCTCGGGGAGAGCGAGTGAAAAACTGTTTTTT	CASSGRASEKLFF
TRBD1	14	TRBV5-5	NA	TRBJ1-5	TGTGCCAGCAGCCCCGACAGGGAAACGCAGCCCCAGCATTTT	CASSPDRETQPQHF
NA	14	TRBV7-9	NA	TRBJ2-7	TGTGCCAGCAGCTTAGCGGACGCCCCCTACGAGCAGTACTTC	CASSLADAPYEQYF
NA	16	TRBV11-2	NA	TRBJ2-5	TGTGCCAGCAGCTTAGGTAGGGGACGGCGCAGAGAGACCCAGTACTTC	CASSLGRGRRRETQYF
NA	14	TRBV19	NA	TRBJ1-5	TGTGCCAGTACGGCGCCCTATAGCAATCAGCCCCAGCATTTT	CASTAPYSNQPQHF
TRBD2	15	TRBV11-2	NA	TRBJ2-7	TGTGCCAGCAGCTTAGTAGGGCGGACTAGCGACGAGCAGTACTTC	CASSLVGRTSDEQYF
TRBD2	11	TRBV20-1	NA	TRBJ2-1	TGCAGTGCTAGAACTAGCGGAGAGCAGTTCTTC	CSARTSGEQFF
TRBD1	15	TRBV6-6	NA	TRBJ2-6	TGTGCCACCTACAGGGGGCACTCTGGGGCCAACGTCCTGACTTTC	CATYRGHSGANVLTF
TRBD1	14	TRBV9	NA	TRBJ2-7	TGTGCCAGCAGCGTATCCAGGGGGAATGGCGAGCAGTACTTC	CASSVSRGNGEQYF
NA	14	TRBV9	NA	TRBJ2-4	TGTGCCAGCAGCGCCTCCCCGGGACCAAACATTCAGTACTTC	CASSASPGPNIQYF
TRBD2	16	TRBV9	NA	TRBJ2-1	TGTGCCAGCAGCGCATTAGCGGGACTCTCCTACAATGAGCAGTTCTTC	CASSALAGLSYNEQFF
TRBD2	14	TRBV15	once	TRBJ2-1	TGTGCCACCAGCGGAAGGACTAGCGGCAATGAGCAGTTCTTC	CATSGRTSGNEQFF
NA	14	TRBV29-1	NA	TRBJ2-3	TGCAGCGTTGAATTCGGGCACCTCTCAGATACGCAGTATTTT	CSVEFGHLSDTQYF
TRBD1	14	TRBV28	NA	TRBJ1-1	TGTGCCAGCGGGACAGGGACTTTGGACACTGAAGCTTTCTTT	CASGTGTLDTEAFF
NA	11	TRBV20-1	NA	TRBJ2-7	TGCAGTGCTAGAGTCCCTAGCGAGCAGTACTTC	CSARVPSEQYF
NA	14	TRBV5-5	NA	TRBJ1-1	TGTGCCAGCAGCTTGGGGCACACGAACACTGAAGCTTTCTTT	CASSLGHTNTEAFF
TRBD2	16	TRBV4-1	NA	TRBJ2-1	TGCGCCAGCAGCCAAGAAAGGGCGGGAGGAGCCAATGAGCAGTTCTTC	CASSQERAGGANEQFF
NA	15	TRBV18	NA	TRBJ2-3	TGTGCCACCACGGCTCAATTTGCCGGCCCAGATACGCAGTATTTT	CATTAQFAGPDTQYF
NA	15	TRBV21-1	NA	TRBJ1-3	TGTGCCAGCAGCAAGTACCGGGGTATTGGAAACACCATATATTTT	CASSKYRGIGNTIYF
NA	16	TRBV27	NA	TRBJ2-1	TGTGCCAGCAGTTTATCTCAGACCGTACGGGTCAATGAGCAGTTCTTC	CASSLSQTVRVNEQFF
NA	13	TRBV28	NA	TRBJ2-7	TGTGCCAGCAGTTTTGGGGGATCCTACGAGCAGTACTTC	CASSFGGSYEQYF
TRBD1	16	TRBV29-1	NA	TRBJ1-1	TGCAGCGTTGAAATACCCCCCGGGACAGGCAACACTGAAGCTTTCTTT	CSVEIPPGTGNTEAFF
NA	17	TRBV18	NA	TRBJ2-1	TGTGCCAGCTCCTCCGATGAGAGGGAAGAGCCCTACAATGAGCAGTTCTTC	CASSSDEREEPYNEQFF
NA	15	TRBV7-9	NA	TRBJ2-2	TGTGCCAGCACCCTTCGACAGAAAAACACCGGGGAGCTGTTTTTT	CASTLRQKNTGELFF
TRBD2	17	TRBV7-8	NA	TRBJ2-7	TGTGCCAGCAGCCGGCGTAGACTAGCGGAGAACTCCTACGAGCAGTACTTC	CASSRRRLAENSYEQYF
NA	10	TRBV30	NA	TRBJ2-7	TGTGCCTCCCTCGGTTACGAGCAGTACTTC	CASLGYEQYF
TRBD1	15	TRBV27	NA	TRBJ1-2	TGTGCCAGCAGTCCTCAAACAGGGGCTAACTATGGCTACACCTTC	CASSPQTGANYGYTF
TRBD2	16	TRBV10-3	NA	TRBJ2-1	TGTGCCATCAGTGATTCGACCCGGGGGGGGGACAATGAGCAGTTCTTC	CAISDSTRGGDNEQFF
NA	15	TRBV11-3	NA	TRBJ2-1	TGTGCCAGCAGCTCTAGAAGAACCGGGACCCAGGAGCAGTTCTTC	CASSSRRTGTQEQFF
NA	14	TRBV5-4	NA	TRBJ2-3	TGTGCCAGCCGTATTCGAGGCCTCCCAGATACGCAGTATTTT	CASRIRGLPDTQYF
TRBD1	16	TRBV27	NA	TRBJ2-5	TGTGCCAGCAGTTTATCTAGCCGACAGGGGCAAGAGACCCAGTACTTC	CASSLSSRQGQETQYF
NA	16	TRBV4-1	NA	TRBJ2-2	TGCGCCAGCAGCCAGAGGGAAAGAACGAACACCGGGGAGCTGTTTTTT	CASSQRERTNTGELFF
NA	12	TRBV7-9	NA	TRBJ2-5	TGTGCCAGCAGCTTAGCAGAGATGACCCAGTACTTC	CASSLAEMTQYF
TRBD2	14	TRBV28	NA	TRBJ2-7	TGTGCCAGCAGTTTACGTGCGGGGGCCTACGAGCAGTACTTC	CASSLRAGAYEQYF